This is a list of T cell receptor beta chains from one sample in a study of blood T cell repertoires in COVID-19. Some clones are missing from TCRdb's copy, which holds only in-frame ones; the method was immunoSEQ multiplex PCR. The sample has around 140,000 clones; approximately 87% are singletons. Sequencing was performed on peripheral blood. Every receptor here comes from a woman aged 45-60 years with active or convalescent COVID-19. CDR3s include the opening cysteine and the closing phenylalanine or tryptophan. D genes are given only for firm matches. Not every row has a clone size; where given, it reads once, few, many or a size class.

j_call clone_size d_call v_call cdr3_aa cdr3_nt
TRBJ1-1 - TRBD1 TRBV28 CASSFRGGFGTEAFF TGTGCCAGCAGCTTTAGAGGGGGCTTTGGCACTGAAGCTTTCTTT
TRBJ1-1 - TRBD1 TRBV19 CASSQPGGVTEAFF TGTGCCAGTAGCCAACCAGGGGGCGTCACTGAAGCTTTCTTT
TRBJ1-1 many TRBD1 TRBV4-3 CASSRRTGNTEAFF TGCGCCAGCAGCCGGAGGACAGGGAATACTGAAGCTTTCTTT
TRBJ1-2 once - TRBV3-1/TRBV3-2 CASSQGTFHSYGYTF TGTGCCAGCAGCCAAGGGACTTTTCACTCCTATGGCTACACCTTC
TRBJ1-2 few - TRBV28 CASGRQESGYTF TGTGCCAGCGGCAGACAGGAAAGTGGCTACACCTTC
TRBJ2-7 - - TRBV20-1 CSASRDTSYEQYF TGCAGTGCTAGTCGGGACACTTCCTACGAGCAGTACTTC
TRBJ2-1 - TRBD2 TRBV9 CASSSQRGSYEQFF TGTGCCAGCAGCTCTCAGCGGGGGAGTTATGAGCAGTTCTTC
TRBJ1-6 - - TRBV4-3 CASSLAGQSPLHF TGCGCCAGCAGCCTGGCAGGACAATCACCCCTCCACTTT
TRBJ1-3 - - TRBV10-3 CAVGGGNTIYF TGTGCCGTCGGGGGGGGAAACACCATATATTTT
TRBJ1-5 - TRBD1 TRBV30 CAWSVGGAGNQPQHF TGTGCCTGGAGTGTAGGGGGCGCGGGGAATCAGCCCCAGCATTTT
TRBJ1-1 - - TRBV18 CASSPFSDTEAFF TGTGCCAGCTCACCCTTTTCCGACACTGAAGCTTTCTTT
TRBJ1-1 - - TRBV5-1 CASRLTHYNTEAFF TGCGCCAGCAGATTGACACATTATAACACTGAAGCTTTCTTT
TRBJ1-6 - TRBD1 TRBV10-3 CAISAGGQGTNSPLHF TGTGCCATCAGTGCCGGTGGACAGGGGACTAATTCACCCCTCCACTTT
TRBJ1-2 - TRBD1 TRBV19 CASMSEWGQLIDGYTF TGTGCCAGTATGTCCGAATGGGGACAGTTAATTGATGGCTACACCTTC
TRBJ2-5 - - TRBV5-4 CASSYGSSGGTQYF TGTGCCAGCAGCTACGGGAGTTCCGGGGGGACCCAGTACTTC
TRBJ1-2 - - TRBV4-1 CASSQDYGGNYGYTF TGCGCCAGCAGCCAAGATTACGGTGGTAACTATGGCTACACCTTC
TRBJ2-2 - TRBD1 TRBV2 CASTGRQGKDTGELFF TGTGCCAGCACCGGAAGACAGGGAAAGGACACCGGGGAGCTGTTTTTT
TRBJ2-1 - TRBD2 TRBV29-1 CSVAGTSGNNEQFF TGCAGCGTTGCCGGGACTAGCGGAAACAATGAGCAGTTCTTC
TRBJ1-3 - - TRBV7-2 CASSLVTGQSGNTIYF TGTGCCAGCAGCTTAGTGACAGGCCAGTCTGGAAACACCATATATTTT
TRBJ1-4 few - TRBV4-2 CASSPNSGDNEKLFF TGTGCCAGCAGCCCCAACTCGGGGGATAATGAAAAACTGTTTTTT
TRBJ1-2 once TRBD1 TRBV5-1 CASSQTGTVYGYTF TGCGCCAGCAGCCAGACCGGGACAGTTTATGGCTACACCTTC
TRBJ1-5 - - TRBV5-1 CASSPTGSSQPQHF TGCGCCAGCAGTCCAACAGGGTCCAGTCAGCCCCAGCATTTT
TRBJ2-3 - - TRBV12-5 CASNGPGTPDTQYF TGTGCTAGTAATGGCCCCGGGACTCCAGATACGCAGTATTTT
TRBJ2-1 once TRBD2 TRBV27 CASSLLAGGLYNEQFF TGTGCCAGCAGTTTATTAGCGGGAGGTCTATACAATGAGCAGTTCTTC
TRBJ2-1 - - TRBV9 CASSRGGGDYNEQFF TGTGCCAGCAGCCGGGGAGGTGGGGACTACAATGAGCAGTTCTTC
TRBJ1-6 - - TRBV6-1 CASSDREGKNSPLHF TGTGCCAGCAGTGACAGGGAAGGGAAAAATTCACCCCTCCACTTT
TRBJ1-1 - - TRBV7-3 CASSLNNLNTEAFF TGTGCCAGCAGCTTAAACAACCTGAACACTGAAGCTTTCTTT
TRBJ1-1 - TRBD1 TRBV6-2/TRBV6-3 CASSDRRQGAGNTEAFF TGTGCCAGCAGTGACCGTCGACAGGGGGCCGGAAACACTGAAGCTTTCTTT
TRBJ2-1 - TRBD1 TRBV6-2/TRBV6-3 CASSQDRVINEQFF TGTGCCAGCAGTCAGGACAGGGTGATCAATGAGCAGTTCTTC
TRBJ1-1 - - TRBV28 CASKEGNTEAFF TGTGCCAGCAAGGAGGGGAACACTGAAGCTTTCTTT
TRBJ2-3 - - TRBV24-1 CATAPGAPDTQYF TGTGCCACCGCCCCCGGAGCCCCCGATACGCAGTATTTT
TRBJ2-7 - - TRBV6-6 CASKLGAGSYEQYF TGTGCCAGCAAGTTGGGGGCGGGTTCCTACGAGCAGTACTTC
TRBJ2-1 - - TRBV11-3 CASSPGGSSYNEQFF TGTGCCAGCAGCCCAGGGGGGAGCTCCTACAATGAGCAGTTCTTC
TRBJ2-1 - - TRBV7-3 CASSFDGPLWGLFYNEQFF TGTGCCAGCAGCTTTGACGGACCGCTTTGGGGGCTCTTCTACAATGAGCAGTTCTTC
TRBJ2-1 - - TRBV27 CASRLNFRGGIYNEQFF TGTGCCAGCAGACTTAATTTCCGCGGCGGGATCTACAATGAGCAGTTCTTC
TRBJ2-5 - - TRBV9 CASSVGGLLGGPETQYF TGTGCCAGCAGCGTAGGAGGGTTATTGGGGGGGCCAGAGACCCAGTACTTC
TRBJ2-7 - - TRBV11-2 CASSLAGTTYEQYF TGTGCCAGCAGCTTAGCAGGGACAACCTACGAGCAGTACTTC
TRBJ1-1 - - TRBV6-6 CASSYFEPNTEAFF TGTGCCAGCAGTTACTTTGAGCCGAACACTGAAGCTTTCTTT
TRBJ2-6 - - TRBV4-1 CASSPQGFSGANVLTF TGCGCCAGCAGCCCACAGGGTTTCTCTGGGGCCAACGTCCTGACTTTC
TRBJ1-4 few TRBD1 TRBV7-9 CASSPGTGNEKLFF TGTGCCAGCAGCCCCGGGACAGGGAATGAAAAACTGTTTTTT
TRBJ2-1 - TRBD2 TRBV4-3 CASSQEGSSGGALFVNEQFF TGCGCCAGCAGCCAAGAAGGGTCTAGCGGGGGTGCTCTTTTCGTGAATGAGCAGTTCTTC
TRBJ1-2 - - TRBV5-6 CASSPPRGSLRGNYGYTF TGTGCCAGCAGCCCCCCCAGGGGAAGTCTGCGTGGGAACTATGGCTACACCTTC